A single sample is the source of the 26 T cell receptor beta chains below, sequenced in a study of T cells after yellow fever vaccination. A single record per CDR3 protein comes from TCRdb applying MiXCR to the 5' RACE reads. The table includes over 150,000 distinct CDR3 sequences, approximately 6.2% detected once. This sample comprised CD4+ T cells sorted from PBMCs, obtained on the day of the first yellow fever vaccination. These receptors all come from a man aged 18 to 35 who received the YFV17D yellow fever vaccine.

This sequence joins TRBV4-3 and TRBJ1-1, with D perhaps matching TRBD1 (5 bases). The V and J ends lost 0 bases and 4 bases respectively, with 12 bases between them. Germline CDR1 and CDR2: LGHNA and YSLEER. This CDR3 has 15 amino acids. The CDR3 loop is CASSQDRQHGTEAFF. The CDR3 bases are TGCGCCAGCAGCCAAGATCGACAGCACGGCACTGAAGCTTTCTTT.

The V and J genes are TRBV19 and TRBJ2-3, with TRBD2 as a possible D gene (5 bases). Deletions cut 6 bases from V and 1 base from J, with 11 bases between. CDR1 and CDR2 (germline): LNHDA, SQIVND (reference sequence). The CDR3 sequence is 14 residues long. CDR3 nucleotides: TGTGCCAGTAGCCCGGTCGGGGGCACAGATACGCAGTATTTT. Encoded protein: CASSPVGGTDTQYF.

The rearrangement joins TRBV6-2 or TRBV6-3 to TRBJ1-5, with D possibly being TRBD1 (5 bases). CDR1 is MNHEY, CDR2 SVGEGT, per germline. The CDR3 runs to 14 residues. V was shortened by 4 bases and J by 7 bases, with 14 bases between the two germline ends. The CDR3, as DNA: TGTGCCAGCAGTTGGACACACCCGGGACAGCCCCAGCATTTT. This translates into CASSWTHPGQPQHF.

This clonotype was counted ten times or more. V is TRBV25-1 and J is TRBJ2-1; 7 bases map to TRBD1. Trimming at V came to 3 bases and at J to 3 bases, leaving 8 bases not matched to a gene. The CDR3 length is 16 residues. Per the germline V gene, CDR1 is MGHDK and CDR2 is SYGVNS. The CDR3 reads CASSDSTGDLYNEQFF. CDR3 nucleotides: TGTGCCAGCAGTGATTCTACAGGGGACCTCTACAATGAGCAGTTCTTC.

This clonotype was counted only a few times. This chain uses TRBV4-3 with TRBJ2-2; the D gene could be TRBD1 or TRBD2 (6 bases each). The CDR3 has 17 amino acids. CDR1 and CDR2 from the germline V gene are LGHNA and YSLEER. Trimming cost V 1 base and J 7 bases, with 19 bases left between them. The CDR3 coding sequence is TGCGCCAGCAGCCAAGGCCCCCGGGGGCCCGGGGGCGGGGAGCTGTTTTTT. It translates to CASSQGPRGPGGGELFF.

This clonotype was seen only a few times. The rearrangement joins TRBV5-4 to TRBJ2-5, with TRBD1 as a possible D gene (6 bases). Trimming took 4 bases from V and 11 from J, leaving 21 bases between them. This CDR3 contains 14 residues. The germline V gene encodes CDR1 SGHNT and CDR2 YYREEE (reference sequence). Here the CDR3 reads CASSPFLTQDRQYF. The CDR3 nucleotides are TGTGCCAGCAGCCCCTTTCTGACCCAGGACAGACAGTACTTC. Looking up the rest from reference TRBV5-4 and TRBJ2-5 gives the full variable domain: ETGVTQSPTHLIKTRGQQVTLRCSSQSGHNTVSWYQQALGQGPQFIFQYYREEENGRGNFPPRFSGLQFPNYSSELNVNALELDDSALYLCASSPFLTQDRQYFGPGTRLLVL.

This clonotype was seen a few times. J is TRBJ2-1 and V is TRBV5-6; 9 bases fit TRBD1. Germline lookup yields CDR1 SGHDT and CDR2 YYEEEE. The CDR3 has 14 residues. Trimming removed 4 bases from V and 8 bases from J; junction bases left unmatched: 7. CDR3 in DNA: TGTGCCAGCAGCATCGGGACAGGGTTCTATGAGCAGTTCTTC. Protein: CASSIGTGFYEQFF.

This clonotype was found many times. The rearrangement joins TRBV7-8 to TRBJ2-2; unclear D gene. The CDR3 totals 15 residues. The V gene's germline CDR1 is SGHVS and CDR2 FQNEAQ. V lost 1 base and J lost 3, with 9 bases in between. CDR3 sequence (DNA): TGTGCCAGCAGCTTAGTCACAGTAGACACCGGGGAGCTGTTTTTT. Translating gives CASSLVTVDTGELFF.

This clonotype was recorded many times. The J gene is TRBJ2-2, the V gene TRBV7-2; the match to TRBD1 covers 9 bases. Germline V gene lookup returns CDR1 SGHTA and CDR2 FQGNSA. CDR3 length: 14 residues. V lost 5 bases to trimming and J lost 9 bases; unmatched junction nucleotides: 7. The CDR3: CASSLGQGGRELFF. CDR3 bases: TGTGCCAGCAGCCTGGGACAGGGAGGGCGGGAGCTGTTTTTT.

This clonotype was seen more than once but under ten times. This chain uses TRBV7-9 with TRBJ1-2; D possibly corresponds to TRBD1 (5 bases). CDR3 size: 14 residues. V dropped 0 bases and J dropped 5 bases, with 10 bases sitting between them. Germline-derived CDR1 and CDR2 are SEHNR and FQNEAQ (reference sequence). The CDR3 bases are TGTGCCAGCAGCTTAGCAGAACCAGGGTATGGCTACACCTTC. Protein sequence: CASSLAEPGYGYTF.

J is TRBJ1-2 and V is TRBV7-2; D perhaps matches TRBD1 (6 bases). The CDR3 sequence is 14 residues long. CDR1 is SGHTA, CDR2 FQGNSA, per germline. V shed 7 bases and J shed 3 bases, with 15 bases lying between them. The CDR3 region is CASIPDRLHYGYTF. In nucleotides, the CDR3 is TGTGCCAGCATACCTGACAGGTTGCACTATGGCTACACCTTC.

This clonotype was counted many times. The chain has TRBV7-2 and TRBJ2-3; D remains ambiguous. This CDR3 comprises 14 residues. Germline assignment: CDR1 SGHTA and CDR2 FQGNSA. Trimming pared 4 bases from V and 4 bases from J, leaving 12 bases between. CDR3 loop: CASSYKGFADTQYF. Written as DNA, the CDR3 is TGTGCCAGCAGCTACAAGGGTTTTGCAGATACGCAGTATTTT.

This clonotype turned up a few times. The chain combines TRBV7-3 with TRBJ2-2; D uncertain. The CDR3 contains 13 residues. Germline V CDR1 and CDR2: SGHTA, FQGTGA. V lost 5 bases and J lost 6, with 10 bases in between. This chain's CDR3 is CASSRPHSGELFF. The CDR3 DNA reads TGTGCCAGCAGCCGACCCCATTCCGGGGAGCTGTTTTTT. The variable domain in full, completed from reference TRBV7-3 and TRBJ2-2, reads GAGVSQTPSNKVTEKGKYVELRCDPISGHTALYWYRQSLGQGPEFLIYFQGTGAADDSGLPNDRFFAVRPEGSVSTLKIQRTERGDSAVYLCASSRPHSGELFFGEGSRLTVL.

The sample holds many counts of this clonotype. The chain has TRBV28 and TRBJ2-3; no reliable D call. Germline V lookup: CDR1 MDHEN, CDR2 SYDVKM. This CDR3 contains 12 residues. V was clipped by 4 bases and J by 1 base, with 3 bases between them. Here the CDR3 DNA reads TGTGCCAGCAGTTCGCGCACAGATACGCAGTATTTT. Its translation: CASSSRTDTQYF.

The chain links TRBV4-3 to TRBJ1-4; a weak D match, TRBD1 (5 bases). Germline CDR1 is LGHNA and CDR2 is YSLEER. The CDR3 length is 16 residues. The V gene lost 2 bases and the J gene lost 8 bases, with 18 bases spanning the gap. CDR3 region: CASSQLLSQGVEKLFF. The CDR3 DNA sequence: TGCGCCAGCAGCCAATTGCTCTCCCAGGGTGTGGAAAAACTGTTTTTT.

This clonotype was detected a few times. The CDR3 here is CASSFISGGTDTQYF. DNA for the CDR3: TGTGCCAGCAGCTTCATTTCGGGGGGGACAGATACGCAGTATTTT. J is TRBJ2-3 and V is TRBV7-2; TRBD2 matches 8 bases. From germline, CDR1 is SGHTA and CDR2 FQGNSA. Trimming took 3 bases from V and 3 from J; bases not matched to a gene: 5. The CDR3 runs to 15 residues.

Many counts were recorded for this clonotype. The chain is built from TRBV5-1 and TRBJ1-2, with a weak D call TRBD1 (5 bases). Germline V gene lookup returns CDR1 SGHRS and CDR2 YFSETQ. The CDR3 runs 15 residues. V was pared by 0 bases and J by 2 bases, with 11 bases between. In nucleotides, the CDR3 is TGCGCCAGCAGCTTGGCGGGGGGGGAAAACTATGGCTACACCTTC. This encodes CASSLAGGENYGYTF. Variable domain in full (rest from reference TRBV5-1 and TRBJ1-2): KAGVTQTPRYLIKTRGQQVTLSCSPISGHRSVSWYQQTPGQGLQFLFEYFSETQRNKGNFPGRFSGRQFSNSRSEMNVSTLELGDSALYLCASSLAGGENYGYTFGSGTRLTVV.

Concerning this clonotype: This could be a read error, since a much larger clone is one nucleotide away. The chain couples TRBV2 to TRBJ2-5, with D perhaps TRBD2 (6 bases). In germline, CDR1 is SNHLY, CDR2 FYNNEI. CDR3 length: 12 amino acids. Here the CDR3 reads CASSDPRENQYF. The CDR3 DNA reads as TGTGCCAGCAGTGACCCTCGGGAGAACCAGTACTTC.

This sequence joins TRBV5-1 and TRBJ2-1, with D unclear. Germline V gene sequence: CDR1 SGHRS, CDR2 YFSETQ. The ends were cut back, 1 base at V and 5 bases at J, with 7 bases in the middle. The CDR3 is made up of 13 amino acids. The CDR3 region is CASSLRQNNEQFF. The CDR3 DNA follows: TGCGCCAGCAGCTTGCGACAAAACAATGAGCAGTTCTTC. Together with reference TRBV5-1 and TRBJ2-1, the CDR3 gives the full variable domain: KAGVTQTPRYLIKTRGQQVTLSCSPISGHRSVSWYQQTPGQGLQFLFEYFSETQRNKGNFPGRFSGRQFSNSRSEMNVSTLELGDSALYLCASSLRQNNEQFFGPGTRLTVL.

The chain carries TRBV20-1 and TRBJ2-5, with D possibly matching TRBD2 (5 bases). The CDR3 is made up of 13 amino acids. The ends were cut back, 2 bases at V and 5 bases at J, with 12 bases in the middle. The V gene's germline CDR1 is DFQATT and CDR2 SNEGSKA (reference sequence). CDR3 bases: TGCAGTGCTAGACTCTCACGGAGGGAGACCCAGTACTTC. It codes for CSARLSRRETQYF.

This clonotype was observed a handful of times. The CDR3 region is CASSSASTVNTEAFF. CDR3 nucleotide sequence: TGTGCCAGCAGTTCCGCCTCGACAGTAAACACTGAAGCTTTCTTT. The gene calls are TRBV6-5 and TRBJ1-1; D is possibly TRBD1 (5 bases). This CDR3 is built from 15 residues. Deletions cut 4 bases from V and 2 bases from J, with 14 bases between. Germline CDR1 is MNHEY and CDR2 is SVGAGI.

The J gene is TRBJ2-3, the V gene TRBV7-2; D not certain. Germline assignment: CDR1 SGHTA and CDR2 FQGNSA. V was trimmed by 3 bases and J by 3 bases, leaving 13 bases between them. The CDR3 length is 15 residues. CDR3 protein: CASSFPSSQTDTQYF. DNA for the CDR3: TGTGCCAGCAGCTTTCCCAGCTCCCAAACAGATACGCAGTATTTT.

This clonotype has ten or more counts. The chain couples TRBV6-1 to TRBJ2-7, with a weak D call TRBD1 (6 bases). The V end lost 7 bases, the J end lost 3 bases, and 22 bases lay between the germline ends. This CDR3 contains 16 residues. Germline V gene data show CDR1 as MNHNS and CDR2 as SASEGT. The CDR3 is CASNQGRVPGRYEQYF. CDR3 DNA sequence: TGTGCCAGCAACCAGGGGCGAGTACCGGGCCGCTACGAGCAGTACTTC.

Ten or more counts support this clonotype. The chain links TRBV12-3 or TRBV12-4 to TRBJ1-6; 9 positions match TRBD1. The CDR3 length is 14 residues. The trim removed 4 bases at V and 9 bases at J, leaving 4 bases unmatched. The CDR3 loop reads CASSSGQGSSPLHF. CDR3 in DNA: TGTGCCAGCAGTTCCGGACAGGGGAGTTCACCCCTCCACTTT.

In its sample, this clonotype was seen many times. The rearrangement uses TRBV6-2 or TRBV6-3 and TRBJ2-7, with 7 bases aligning to TRBD2. The CDR3 extends over 13 amino acids. J lost 6 bases, V lost 7 bases, and 9 bases had no gene match. Per germline, CDR1 MNHEY and CDR2 SVGEGT. CDR3 coding DNA: TGTGCCAGCAATTGGAGGGAGGGAGGCGAGCAGTACTTC. Amino acid sequence: CASNWREGGEQYF.

A few counts support this clonotype. CDR3 sequence: CSARDPGTGYEQYF. The DNA of the CDR3 is TGCAGTGCTAGAGATCCCGGGACAGGGTACGAGCAGTACTTC. The chain links TRBV20-1 to TRBJ2-7; 9 bases are a match to TRBD1. J gave up 4 bases and V 0 bases, and 4 bases lay outside the gene matches. The CDR3 sequence is 14 residues long. Germline CDR1 is DFQATT and CDR2 is SNEGSKA (reference sequence).